The 26 T cell receptor beta chains presented below share a single source sample, sequenced in a study of blood T cell repertoires in COVID-19. Assay used: immunoSEQ multiplex PCR; TCRdb lists only in-frame clones, some missing. Here the sample spans some 200,000 clones, 92% being singletons. The sample comprised peripheral blood. The receptors stem from a man aged 25 to 40 with acute or convalescent COVID-19.

This CDR3 is CSVESLGQQFF. CDR3 DNA: TGCAGCGTTGAATCCCTGGGCCAGCAGTTCTTC. J is TRBJ2-1 and V is TRBV29-1; D gene ambiguous. The CDR3 totals 11 residues. V lost 2 bases and J lost 11, with 10 bases in between. Germline-derived CDR1 and CDR2 are SQVTM and ANQGSEA.

V gene TRBV19 combines with J gene TRBJ2-1, with 9 bases matching TRBD2. V was pared by 5 bases and J by 3 bases, with 5 bases of the junction left unmatched. Germline CDR1 reads LNHDA; CDR2 reads SQIVND (reference sequence). This CDR3 comprises 15 residues. CDR3 coding DNA: TGTGCCAGTAGTTTCGGGACTAGCCACTACAATGAGCAGTTCTTC. It translates to CASSFGTSHYNEQFF.

This chain joins TRBV6-1 and TRBJ2-4; TRBD1 agrees at 7 bases. The CDR3 length is 20 residues. V shed 2 bases and J 5 bases; nucleotides not matched to a gene: 21. Germline CDR1 and CDR2: MNHNS and SASEGT. This CDR3 is CASSESNWWRTGETQNIQYF. The CDR3 DNA is TGTGCCAGCAGTGAATCTAACTGGTGGAGGACAGGAGAGACCCAAAACATTCAGTACTTC.

The chain has TRBV3-1 (or the pseudogene TRBV3-2) and TRBJ2-2, with 8 bases lining up with TRBD1. Germline assignment: CDR1 LGHDT and CDR2 YNNKEL (reference sequence). The CDR3 is made up of 14 amino acids. The J segment lost 7 bases and the V segment lost 4 bases, leaving 5 bases of the junction unmatched. CDR3 loop: CASSRTGTGGELFF. The CDR3, as DNA: TGTGCCAGCAGCCGGACAGGGACGGGCGGGGAGCTGTTTTTT.

The J gene is TRBJ2-5, the V gene TRBV28; the D gene is possibly TRBD2 (5 bases). This CDR3 has 15 residues. Germline-derived CDR1 and CDR2 are MDHEN and SYDVKM. Trimming stripped 4 bases from V and 4 bases from J, with 16 bases between. The CDR3 bases are TGTGCCAGCAGTTCCCTCAAGGTGGGGAGAGAGACCCAGTACTTC. Its protein product is CASSSLKVGRETQYF.

The chain has TRBV7-6 and TRBJ2-5; TRBD2 matches at 7 bases. CDR1 and CDR2 (germline): SGHVS, FNYEAQ. The CDR3 sequence is 16 residues long. Trimming cost V 3 bases and J 5 bases; bases outside gene matches: 12. CDR3 bases: TGTGCCAGCAGCTTCCCTATCGGACTAGTAGGGGAGACCCAGTACTTC. Its translation is CASSFPIGLVGETQYF.

The chain carries TRBV30 and TRBJ1-1; D is possibly TRBD1 (5 bases). The V and J ends lost 2 bases and 5 bases respectively, with 15 bases between them. The CDR3 loop spans 14 amino acids. Per the germline V gene, CDR1 is GTSNPN and CDR2 is SVGIG (reference sequence). CDR3 nucleotide sequence: TGTGCCTGGAGTCCTTACGGGGGAGGTACTGAAGCTTTCTTT. Its protein product is CAWSPYGGGTEAFF.

The V call is TRBV6-5, the J call TRBJ1-4; 10 nucleotides align to TRBD1. Germline V lookup: CDR1 MNHEY, CDR2 SVGAGI. Losses at the gene ends were 5 bases for V and 8 bases for J; bases not matched to a gene: 5. The CDR3 runs to 14 residues. Here the CDR3 reads CASSQGQGYEKLFF. CDR3 nucleotides: TGTGCCAGCAGTCAGGGACAGGGGTACGAAAAACTGTTTTTT.

The CDR3 DNA reads TGTGCCAGATCGGACAGGGGGATCTATGGCTACACCTTC. Protein: CARSDRGIYGYTF. The chain combines TRBV30 with TRBJ1-2, with 10 nucleotides matching TRBD1. The CDR3 runs to 13 residues. Germline trimming cut 8 bases from V and 4 bases from J; bases unmatched to any gene: 7. Germline assignment: CDR1 GTSNPN and CDR2 SVGIG (reference sequence).

This chain uses TRBV5-5 with TRBJ2-7; D is unclear. Germline V gives CDR1 SGHKS, CDR2 YYEKEE (reference sequence). The CDR3 contains 15 residues. V lost 0 bases and J 2 bases, leaving 12 bases between the germline ends. The CDR3 DNA follows: TGTGCCAGCAGCTTGGGGATACGGGTCCCCTACGAGCAGTACTTC. As protein: CASSLGIRVPYEQYF.

V and J are TRBV10-3 and TRBJ1-2, with 7 bases lining up with TRBD1. Losses at the gene ends were 8 bases for V and 5 bases for J; bases not matched to a gene: 8. The CDR3 extends over 13 amino acids. CDR1 ENHRY and CDR2 SYGVKD come from the germline V gene. CDR3 loop: CAIGAGTAYGYTF. The CDR3 DNA reads TGTGCCATCGGAGCCGGGACAGCATATGGCTACACCTTC.

The CDR3 nucleotides are TGTGCCAGCAGTTTCGAGTTCGAGCGGCCGATTAACAATGAGCAGTTCTTC. It codes for CASSFEFERPINNEQFF. The V gene is TRBV28, the J gene TRBJ2-1; D possibly corresponds to TRBD2 (5 bases). There are 17 residues in the CDR3. Germline CDR1 reads MDHEN; CDR2 reads SYDVKM. Trimming cost V 3 bases and J 5 bases, with 20 bases left between them.

The V call is TRBV19, the J call TRBJ2-5; maybe TRBD2 (5 bases). Per the germline V gene, CDR1 is LNHDA and CDR2 is SQIVND (reference sequence). With 1 base removed from V and 6 bases from J, the gap between germline ends came to 9 bases. The length of the CDR3 is 13 residues. The CDR3 spells CASSIVRGQTQYF. The DNA for the CDR3 is TGTGCCAGTAGTATAGTACGAGGGCAGACCCAGTACTTC.

The genes are TRBV7-3 and TRBJ2-2; 10 bases align to TRBD1. The length of the CDR3 is 15 residues. Trimming cost V 5 bases and J 5 bases; bases outside gene matches: 5. Looked up from germline, CDR1 is SGHTA and CDR2 is FQGTGA. The CDR3 region has the DNA TGTGCCAGCAGCGACAGGGGGCAGGTGACCGGGGAGCTGTTTTTT. This translates into CASSDRGQVTGELFF.

The chain links TRBV30 to TRBJ2-7; a possible D gene is TRBD2 (5 bases). Between the trimmed V and J ends, which lost 0 bases and 4 bases, there was a span of 16 bases. This CDR3 region has 15 residues. Germline CDR1 and CDR2: GTSNPN and SVGIG (reference sequence). Here the CDR3 reads CAWSVLRVRAYEQYF. The CDR3 nucleotides read TGTGCCTGGAGTGTACTACGGGTGAGGGCGTACGAGCAGTACTTC.

The V and J genes are TRBV25-1 and TRBJ2-7; 8 bases map to TRBD2. CDR3 length: 14 residues. CDR1 MGHDK and CDR2 SYGVNS come from the germline V gene. The V segment lost 4 bases and the J segment 4 bases; nucleotides outside the gene matches: 6. DNA of the CDR3: TGTGCCAGCAGTGCTCCCGGGGGGGGGTACGAGCAGTACTTC. Protein sequence: CASSAPGGGYEQYF.

This clone was observed a single time. The chain recombines TRBV10-1 with TRBJ2-7; tentative D call: TRBD1 (6 bases). Germline V lookup: CDR1 WNHNN, CDR2 SYGVQD (reference sequence). The length of the CDR3 is 12 residues. V was shortened by 3 bases and J by 5 bases, with 8 bases between the two germline ends. CDR3 bases: TGCGCCAGCAGTGATAGGGGGAACGAGCAGTACTTC. It encodes CASSDRGNEQYF.

The chain is built from TRBV10-3 and TRBJ2-2; TRBD1 matches 7 bases. The trim removed 6 bases at V and 4 bases at J, leaving 8 bases unmatched. Germline lookup yields CDR1 ENHRY and CDR2 SYGVKD. The CDR3 has 15 residues. The CDR3: CAIRGDRAGTGELFF. Written as DNA, the CDR3 is TGTGCCATCAGGGGGGACAGAGCCGGCACCGGGGAGCTGTTTTTT.

V and J are TRBV29-1 and TRBJ1-2; 7 positions agree with TRBD1. The CDR3 spans 12 residues. Per germline, CDR1 SQVTM and CDR2 ANQGSEA. V was clipped by 6 bases and J by 5 bases; unmatched bases: 6. The CDR3 protein is CSVFGDRYGYTF. CDR3 DNA: TGCAGCGTCTTCGGGGACAGATATGGCTACACCTTC.

The V and J genes are TRBV4-1 and TRBJ1-4; tentative D call: TRBD1 (6 bases). The CDR3 covers 15 residues. Germline loops: CDR1 MGHRA, CDR2 YSYEKL. V lost 1 base and J 2 bases, leaving 8 bases between the germline ends. The CDR3 loop reads CASSQGTGTNEKLFF. The CDR3 nucleotides are TGCGCCAGCAGCCAAGGTACAGGGACTAATGAAAAACTGTTTTTT.

The chain couples TRBV30 to TRBJ2-1; 7 nucleotides agree with TRBD1. Germline V gene data show CDR1 as GTSNPN and CDR2 as SVGIG (reference sequence). V was pared by 5 bases and J by 5 bases, with 9 bases of the junction left unmatched. There are 14 residues in the CDR3. The CDR3 spells CAWDRDSRNNEQFF. CDR3 coding DNA: TGTGCCTGGGACCGGGACAGTCGGAACAATGAGCAGTTCTTC.

The rearrangement uses TRBV7-9 and TRBJ2-7; 8 bases align to TRBD1. The CDR3 is 17 residues long. CDR1 SEHNR and CDR2 FQNEAQ come from the germline V gene (reference sequence). The V and J ends lost 5 bases and 1 base, in that order; junction bases with no gene match: 13. The CDR3: CASSDPTGTGLSYEQYF. Here the CDR3 DNA reads TGTGCCAGCAGCGACCCGACCGGGACAGGCTTATCCTACGAGCAGTACTTC.

CDR3 amino acids: CASSHRSSGGAGEQFF. Written as DNA, the CDR3 is TGTGCCAGCAGCCACCGTTCTAGCGGGGGGGCCGGGGAGCAGTTCTTC. The chain uses TRBV27 and TRBJ2-1; TRBD2 aligns across 12 bases. This CDR3 contains 16 residues. Germline V lookup: CDR1 MNHEY, CDR2 SMNVEV (reference sequence). Trimming took 6 bases from V and 10 from J; bases not matched to a gene: 13.

The V call is TRBV5-4, the J call TRBJ2-3; 7 bases line up with TRBD1. V lost 4 bases to trimming and J lost 1 base; unmatched junction nucleotides: 6. Per germline, CDR1 SGHNT and CDR2 YYREEE (reference sequence). This CDR3 has 15 residues. The CDR3, as DNA: TGTGCCAGCAGCCCTGGACAGGCGGGCACAGATACGCAGTATTTT. The encoded protein is CASSPGQAGTDTQYF.

As regards this clone: Compared with germline, one end of the junction differs, possibly owing to a read error. This chain uses TRBV4-1 with TRBJ2-1; 12 bases map to TRBD2. CDR1 is MGHRA and CDR2 is YSYEKL in the germline V gene. The CDR3 runs 15 residues. CDR3 coding DNA: TGCGCCAGCAGCCCCGGACTAGCGGGAAACAATCAGCAGTTCTTC. It yields the protein CASSPGLAGNNQQFF.

The chain combines TRBV11-1 with TRBJ2-7, with D perhaps matching TRBD1 (6 bases). The V gene's germline CDR1 is SGHAT and CDR2 FQDESV (reference sequence). The CDR3 is made up of 14 amino acids. The V gene lost 1 base and the J gene lost 2 bases, with 9 bases spanning the gap. CDR3 in amino acids: CASSLGTVAYEQYF. CDR3 DNA: TGTGCCAGCAGCTTAGGGACAGTAGCCTACGAGCAGTACTTC.